The next 27 T cell receptor beta chains were all read from a single sample in a study of vaccination and CD4 T cells after COVID-19. No antigen has been assigned to these receptors. The Oncomine TCR Beta short-read assay sequenced DNA from cultured CD4+ T cells. TCRdb reprocessed the PCR reads with MiXCR, giving one entry per CDR3 protein. The top ten hold roughly 17% of the sample, which has around 13,000 distinct CDR3 sequences, roughly 50% seen once. Treatment indicated: roughly 10-day PBMC culture with coronavirus spike peptide pools or control peptides (ViraFEST assay). The specimen was CD4+ T cells from blood, cultured in vitro. The receptors come from a human donor who had recovered from COVID-19.

The rearrangement uses TRBV4-1 and TRBJ2-7, with 11 bases lining up with TRBD2. Germline trimming cut 3 bases from V and 1 base from J; bases unmatched to any gene: 2. Germline CDR1 reads MGHRA; CDR2 reads YSYEKL. The length of the CDR3 is 15 residues. The CDR3: CASSQTSGNSYEQYF. In DNA form, the CDR3 reads TGCGCCAGCAGCCAGACTAGCGGGAATTCCTACGAGCAGTACTTC.

The genes are TRBV6-1 and TRBJ2-5; 8 bases line up with TRBD2. CDR1 and CDR2 from the germline V gene are MNHNS and SASEGT. The CDR3 has 15 amino acids. V lost 6 bases to trimming and J lost 4 bases; unmatched junction nucleotides: 10. CDR3 amino acids: CASRPRGGRGETQYF. CDR3 DNA sequence: TGTGCCAGCAGACCCCGGGGGGGTAGGGGAGAGACCCAGTACTTC.

The chain is built from TRBV24-1 and TRBJ2-1; D unclear. V was pared by 3 bases and J by 4 bases, with 12 bases between. The germline gives CDR1 KGHDR, CDR2 SFDVKD. The CDR3 has 15 amino acids. CDR3 nucleotide sequence: TGTGCCACCAGTGATCAGGCAGGCCAGTACAATGAGCAGTTCTTC. Its protein is CATSDQAGQYNEQFF.

This chain connects TRBV20-1 to TRBJ2-1; the match to TRBD2 covers 10 bases. The CDR3 covers 14 residues. After removal of 5 bases from V and 7 bases from J, the junction contained 8 bases not matched to a gene. CDR1 is DFQATT, CDR2 SNEGSKA, per germline (reference sequence). The CDR3 is CSAGPGLANNEQFF. The CDR3 DNA reads TGCAGTGCTGGACCGGGACTAGCGAATAATGAGCAGTTCTTC.

The rearrangement links TRBV27 to TRBJ1-5, with no clear D. Trimming took 0 bases from V and 0 from J, leaving 9 bases between them. The germline gives CDR1 MNHEY, CDR2 SMNVEV (reference sequence). This CDR3 contains 16 residues. CDR3 residues: CASSLSGRNSNQPQHF. CDR3 sequence (DNA): TGTGCCAGCAGTTTATCGGGGAGGAATAGCAATCAGCCCCAGCATTTT.

With regard to this clonotype: The junction departs from the called germline gene at one end, perhaps through a read error. The chain is built from TRBV28 and TRBJ2-7; 8 bases agree with TRBD1. The J call could be wrong; TRBJ2-5 is a better fit for the DNA end. The germline V gene has CDR1 MDHEN and CDR2 SYDVKM. There are 12 residues in the CDR3. Written as DNA, the CDR3 is TGCCTGTCAGGGGGCCTCCAAGAGACCCAGTACTTC. Its translation: CLSGGLQETQYF.

This CDR3 reads CASSLEGNYGYTF. In nucleotides, the CDR3 is TGTGCCAGCAGCTTGGAGGGGAACTATGGCTACACCTTC. This chain links TRBV5-6 with TRBJ1-2; D may be TRBD1 (5 bases). This CDR3 is 13 amino acids long. Germline CDR1 is SGHDT and CDR2 is YYEEEE. V was trimmed by 0 bases and J by 2 bases, leaving 5 bases between them. The full variable domain, completed using reference TRBV5-6 and TRBJ1-2, is DAGVTQSPTHLIKTRGQQVTLRCSPKSGHDTVSWYQQALGQGPQFIFQYYEEEERQRGNFPDRFSGHQFPNYSSELNVNALLLGDSALYLCASSLEGNYGYTFGSGTRLTVV.

The gene calls are TRBV7-9 and TRBJ2-3, with a possible D match to TRBD2 (6 bases). The V and J ends lost 1 base and 0 bases respectively, with 8 bases between them. Germline V gene sequence: CDR1 SEHNR, CDR2 FQNEAQ (reference sequence). This CDR3 contains 15 residues. DNA for the CDR3: TGTGCCAGCAGCTTAGGGAGGGTCAGCACAGATACGCAGTATTTT. Translated: CASSLGRVSTDTQYF.

This rearrangement joins TRBV20-1 to TRBJ2-1, with D perhaps TRBD2 (5 bases). The germline V and J ends were trimmed by 0 bases and 9 bases, with 18 bases remaining between them. Germline CDR1 is DFQATT and CDR2 is SNEGSKA (reference sequence). The CDR3 runs to 15 residues. CDR3 nucleotides: TGCAGTGCTAGAGAATTGGACTCAAATGGTAGTGAGCAGTTCTTC. Translation: CSARELDSNGSEQFF.

The gene calls are TRBV6-2 or TRBV6-3 and TRBJ2-5; 13 nucleotides line up with TRBD2. The germline V gene encodes CDR1 MNHEY and CDR2 SVGEGT. Unmatched junction bases numbered 2, after V lost 2 bases and J lost 8 bases. The CDR3 runs 14 residues. CDR3 amino acids: CASSYGLAGVTQYF. CDR3 bases: TGTGCCAGCAGTTACGGACTAGCGGGAGTAACCCAGTACTTC.

Points on this clonotype: Germline and junction disagree at one end, which may indicate a read error. The CDR3 spells CASSPGQGASGASVLTF. The CDR3, as DNA: TGTGCCAGCAGTCCGGGACAGGGAGCCTCTGGGGCCAGCGTCCTGACTTTC. The rearrangement links TRBV2 to TRBJ2-6, with TRBD1 identical over 9 bases. This CDR3 contains 17 residues. Germline values: CDR1 SNHLY, CDR2 FYNNEI.

V is TRBV11-2 and J is TRBJ1-5; TRBD1 aligns across 7 bases. This CDR3 is built from 15 residues. The ends lost 2 bases at V and 7 bases at J; junction bases unmatched: 8. The germline V gene has CDR1 SGHAT and CDR2 FQNNGV. The CDR3 loop is CASSLSTGVGQPQHF. CDR3 bases: TGTGCCAGCAGCTTATCCACAGGGGTGGGCCAGCCCCAGCATTTT.

This clonotype occurred a few times. The chain uses TRBV3-1 and TRBJ1-5; maybe TRBD1 (5 bases). This CDR3 has 13 residues. CDR1 is LGHDT and CDR2 is YNNKEL in the germline V gene (reference sequence). V was clipped by 1 base and J by 4 bases, with 5 bases between them. DNA for the CDR3: TGTGCCAGCAGCCAAGCAGGGAATCAGCCCCAGCATTTT. Residues: CASSQAGNQPQHF.

The CDR3 coding sequence is TGCAGTGCTAGATCGGGGGCTAACTATGGCTACACCTTC. Its translation: CSARSGANYGYTF. This chain connects TRBV20-1 to TRBJ1-2, with a possible D match to TRBD1 (5 bases). This CDR3 is built from 13 residues. Germline V lookup: CDR1 DFQATT, CDR2 SNEGSKA (reference sequence). Deletions cut 2 bases from V and 0 bases from J, with 7 bases between.

This clonotype was seen more than once but under ten times. The chain joins TRBV6-4 to TRBJ2-2, with no clear D. Per germline, CDR1 MRHNA and CDR2 SNTAGT. V shed 5 bases and J shed 1 base, with 11 bases lying between them. The CDR3 covers 15 residues. CDR3 nucleotide sequence: TGTGCCAGCAGTCCACACCCAGAGAACACCGGGGAGCTGTTTTTT. Encoded protein: CASSPHPENTGELFF.

This chain joins TRBV12-3 or TRBV12-4 and TRBJ2-5; no definite D call. This CDR3 contains 13 residues. The V and J ends lost 2 bases and 0 bases respectively, with 4 bases between them. CDR3 coding DNA: TGTGCCAGCAGTTTATTGTACCAAGAGACCCAGTACTTC. Translated, it gives CASSLLYQETQYF.

This clonotype has only a few counts. The chain is built from TRBV7-2 and TRBJ1-2; TRBD1 matches 9 bases. Trimming took 3 bases from V and 3 from J; bases not matched to a gene: 8. The germline CDR1 and CDR2 sequences are SGHTA and FQGNSA. The length of the CDR3 is 16 residues. The CDR3 loop is CASSLTGGSWDYGYTF. CDR3 in DNA: TGTGCCAGCAGCTTGACAGGGGGGAGTTGGGACTATGGCTACACCTTC.

This clonotype appeared once. This chain links TRBV28 with TRBJ2-7, with 7 bases that match TRBD2. The CDR3 is 16 amino acids. The junction had 15 bases not matched to a gene; V was cut back by 4 bases and J by 6 bases. Germline CDR1 MDHEN, CDR2 SYDVKM. The CDR3 coding sequence is TGTGCCAGCAGTTCCCTCGGAGGGAGGGGAGAGGGCGAGCAGTACTTC. This gives the protein CASSSLGGRGEGEQYF.

J is TRBJ2-3 and V is TRBV7-3; unclear D gene. The CDR3 has 14 amino acids. V was pared by 0 bases and J by 1 base, with 5 bases between. Germline CDR1 and CDR2: SGHTA and FQGTGA. DNA of the CDR3: TGTGCCAGCAGCTTAACTGGTGGCACAGATACGCAGTATTTT. Translated: CASSLTGGTDTQYF.

This chain joins TRBV20-1 and TRBJ2-1; D uncertain. Germline V gives CDR1 DFQATT, CDR2 SNEGSKA (reference sequence). The length of the CDR3 is 17 residues. Trimming left V 2 bases short and J 1 base short, with 18 bases between. CDR3 residues: CSARPIKGGTSYNEQFF. DNA of the CDR3: TGCAGTGCTAGACCTATCAAGGGTGGCACGTCCTACAATGAGCAGTTCTTC.

This chain connects TRBV12-3 or TRBV12-4 to TRBJ1-1; D possibly corresponds to TRBD1 (6 bases). This CDR3 region has 13 residues. The V gene lost 2 bases and the J gene lost 5 bases, with 9 bases spanning the gap. CDR3 coding DNA: TGTGCCAGCAGTTTAAGGAGGGGGACTGAAGCTTTCTTT. It specifies CASSLRRGTEAFF.

This clonotype was detected a few times. The chain is built from TRBV2 and TRBJ2-2; D is uncertain. V was trimmed by 9 bases and J by 7 bases, leaving 12 bases between them. This CDR3 contains 12 residues. Germline lookup yields CDR1 SNHLY and CDR2 FYNNEI. For the CDR3, the DNA is TGTGCCAGTAGCCTTAGGGACGGGGAGCTGTTTTTT. It codes for CASSLRDGELFF.

V usage is TRBV28 and J usage is TRBJ2-1, with 10 bases fitting TRBD2. The CDR3 covers 18 residues. Germline V CDR1 and CDR2: MDHEN, SYDVKM. J gave up 6 bases and V 7 bases, and 18 bases lay outside the gene matches. The DNA for the CDR3 is TGTGCCAGCACTCGTAAGGACCCAGCGGGAGGGGTCGGCAATGAGCAGTTCTTC. This sequence encodes CASTRKDPAGGVGNEQFF.

The chain joins TRBV28 to TRBJ2-1; TRBD2 is a possible D gene (5 bases). The ends were cut back, 3 bases at V and 4 bases at J, with 7 bases in the middle. Germline assignment: CDR1 MDHEN and CDR2 SYDVKM. This CDR3 spans 13 amino acids. In nucleotides, the CDR3 is TGTGCCAGCAGTTTGACGGGGTACAATGAGCAGTTCTTC. It yields the protein CASSLTGYNEQFF.

The chain employs TRBV7-3 and TRBJ2-7; D is unresolved. The CDR3 runs 14 residues. V was clipped by 5 bases and J by 6 bases, with 17 bases between them. From germline, CDR1 is SGHTA and CDR2 FQGTGA. CDR3: CASSPAPTLGEQYF. As DNA, the CDR3 is TGTGCCAGCAGCCCCGCTCCTACTTTGGGCGAGCAGTACTTC.

V and J are TRBV3-1 and TRBJ1-6; the D is unclear. Between the trimmed V and J ends, which lost 1 base and 10 bases, there was a span of 11 bases. CDR1 is LGHDT and CDR2 is YNNKEL in the germline V gene (reference sequence). CDR3 length: 14 residues. The CDR3 coding sequence is TGTGCCAGCAGCCAAGTCGTGGATGGCTCACCCCTCCACTTT. This codes for CASSQVVDGSPLHF.

This sequence joins TRBV7-2 and TRBJ2-7, with 11 bases that match TRBD2. The CDR3 consists of 15 residues. The ends lost 5 bases at V and 3 bases at J; junction bases unmatched: 6. Germline CDR1 SGHTA, CDR2 FQGNSA. In DNA, the CDR3 is TGTGCCAGCAGCGCGACTAGCGGGACGGGCTACGAGCAGTACTTC. Its protein product is CASSATSGTGYEQYF.